These T cell receptor beta chains were read from a single sample in a study of beta chain features in type 1 diabetes. Profiling relied on immunoSEQ multiplex PCR, and the TCRdb table lists in-frame clones only, not all of them. The table shows almost 350,000 clones, with approximately 9.7% occurring only once. Material: central memory CD4+ T cells from blood. The receptor set was obtained from a man aged 25-45 years with type 1 diabetes. Both conserved end residues are part of each CDR3. D genes are given only for firm matches. The size field is filled for only some rows; it gives once, few, many or a size class.

.,.,TRBV7-9,TRBJ1-1,TGTGCCAGCACTTTCCAGGCCAAGAACACTGAAGCTTTCTTT,CASTFQAKNTEAFF
.,few,TRBV30,TRBJ2-1,TGTGCCTGGAGCCGAAACAATGAGCAGTTCTTC,CAWSRNNEQFF
.,few,TRBV6-5,TRBJ1-3,TGTGCCAGCGGGACCAGACAAGTAGACGGAAACACCATATATTTT,CASGTRQVDGNTIYF
.,few,TRBV5-1,TRBJ2-1,TGCGCCAGCAGAACAGACAATGAGCAGTTCTTC,CASRTDNEQFF
.,.,TRBV5-6,TRBJ1-6,TGTGCCAGCAGACGCGGACGGACAAATTCACCCCTCCACTTT,CASRRGRTNSPLHF
.,.,TRBV5-6,TRBJ2-2,TGTGCCAGCAGCCGTACGGGTGCCCTGAACACCGGGGAGCTGTTTTTT,CASSRTGALNTGELFF
TRBD1,few,TRBV6-5,TRBJ1-6,TGTGCCAGCAGTTATCCGGGGACAGGGAATTCACCCCTCCACTTT,CASSYPGTGNSPLHF
.,.,TRBV7-9,TRBJ1-1,TGTGCCAGCAGCTTAGGTTCGCCGGCCTTGAACACTGAAGCTTTCTTT,CASSLGSPALNTEAFF
.,few,TRBV9,TRBJ1-2,TGTGCCAGCAGCGTAGGATCAGACGGGACCCTGACAGGTGGCTACACCTTC,CASSVGSDGTLTGGYTF
.,few,TRBV28,TRBJ2-7,TGTGGAACCTCGGTAACCTACGAGCAGTACTTC,CGTSVTYEQYF
TRBD1,few,TRBV9,TRBJ2-5,TGTGCCAGCAGCGCAGGGGGCCAAGAGACCCAGTACTTC,CASSAGGQETQYF
TRBD1,.,TRBV7-2,TRBJ2-5,TGTGCCAGCAGTATGACAGGGGGCTGGGAGACCCAGTACTTC,CASSMTGGWETQYF
TRBD1,many,TRBV7-2,TRBJ1-2,TGTGCCAGCAGCTTGATATTTGGATTGACAGGGGGTAATGGCTACACCTTC,CASSLIFGLTGGNGYTF
.,.,TRBV5-4,TRBJ2-3,TGTGCCAGCAGCTCAACTTCCCGCAGAGATACGCAGTATTTT,CASSSTSRRDTQYF
.,few,TRBV7-6,TRBJ1-6,TGTGCCAGCAGCTTAAGGCAGGGGCAGAATTCACCCCTCCACTTT,CASSLRQGQNSPLHF
TRBD1,.,TRBV15,TRBJ1-1,TGTGCCACCAACGCACGCGACAGGGCCAGCACTGAAGCTTTCTTT,CATNARDRASTEAFF
.,.,TRBV7-2,TRBJ2-5,TGTGCCAGCAGCTTACTTAGGGAGACCCAGTACTTC,CASSLLRETQYF
.,.,TRBV27,TRBJ1-6,TGTGCCAGCAGTTTACGGTGGGGTTCGCCCTCACCCCTCCACTTT,CASSLRWGSPSPLHF
.,.,TRBV18,TRBJ1-6,TGTGCCAGCTCACCAGCGAGCTCCTATAATTCACCCCTCCACTTT,CASSPASSYNSPLHF
.,.,TRBV9,TRBJ1-3,TGTGCCAGCAGCGTAGGAACCGGGGCCCTGGGAAACACCATATATTTT,CASSVGTGALGNTIYF
TRBD2,.,TRBV11-2,TRBJ2-2,TGTGCCAGCAGGCTAGCGGGGGTAAAAGCCGGGGAGCTGTTTTTT,CASRLAGVKAGELFF
TRBD2,.,TRBV11-2,TRBJ2-3,TGTGCCAGCAGCTTAGGGACTAGCGGGAGCACAGATACGCAGTATTTT,CASSLGTSGSTDTQYF
.,few,TRBV9,TRBJ2-1,TGTGCCAGCAGCGTATTGGGGGATACGTACAATGAGCAGTTCTTC,CASSVLGDTYNEQFF
TRBD1,.,TRBV29-1,TRBJ1-1,TGCAGCGTTCCACAGGGGATTGAAGCTTTCTTT,CSVPQGIEAFF
.,.,TRBV5-4,TRBJ2-5,TGTGCCAGCAGCTTGCCGGGGCTACAAGAGACCCAGTACTTC,CASSLPGLQETQYF
.,few,TRBV21-1,TRBJ2-7,TGTGCCAGCACCCAAACCGACAGCTCCTACGAGCAGTACTTC,CASTQTDSSYEQYF
.,.,TRBV7-2,TRBJ1-2,TGTGCCAGCAGCTTAGATTCTTTTGGGAGTAACTATGGCTACACCTTC,CASSLDSFGSNYGYTF
.,few,TRBV5-1,TRBJ2-5,TGCGCCAGCAGCTTCACCGGGGAGACCCAGTACTTC,CASSFTGETQYF
.,.,TRBV30,TRBJ1-5,TGTGCCTGGAGTGCTCGTGGCAGGAGCAATCAGCCCCAGCATTTT,CAWSARGRSNQPQHF
.,few,TRBV5-6,TRBJ2-7,TGTGCCAGCAGCTTGTACGGGGGTACCTACGAGCAGTACTTC,CASSLYGGTYEQYF
.,few,TRBV10-1,TRBJ2-2,TGCGCCAGCAGGGCAGGGGATAATACCGGGGAGCTGTTTTTT,CASRAGDNTGELFF
.,.,TRBV29-1,TRBJ1-3,TGCAGCGTTGAAACAGCCTTCTCTGGAAACACCATATATTTT,CSVETAFSGNTIYF
TRBD2,.,TRBV7-2,TRBJ2-3,TGTGCCAGCAGCTTACGTAGCGGGGGTCTAGATACGCAGTATTTT,CASSLRSGGLDTQYF